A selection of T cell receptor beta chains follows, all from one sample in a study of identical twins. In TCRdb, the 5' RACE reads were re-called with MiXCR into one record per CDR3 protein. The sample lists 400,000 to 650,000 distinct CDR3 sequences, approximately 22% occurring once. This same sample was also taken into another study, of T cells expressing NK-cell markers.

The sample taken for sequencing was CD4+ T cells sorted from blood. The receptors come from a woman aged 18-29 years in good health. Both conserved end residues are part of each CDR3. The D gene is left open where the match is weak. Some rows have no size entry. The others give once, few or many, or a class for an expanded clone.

cdr3_nt: TGCGCCAGCAGCTTCGGGGTAGCGGGGGTCGAGCAGTACTTC; cdr3_aa: CASSFGVAGVEQYF; j_call: TRBJ2-7; clone_size: few; v_call: TRBV5-1; d_call: TRBD2
cdr3_nt: TGTGCCAGCAGTTTGCAGGGTGCGAACACTGAAGCTTTCTTT; cdr3_aa: CASSLQGANTEAFF; j_call: TRBJ1-1; clone_size: many; v_call: TRBV5-1; d_call: .
cdr3_nt: TGTGCCAGCAGTTACTCTGGGCAGGGAAGCACAGATACGCAGTATTTT; cdr3_aa: CASSYSGQGSTDTQYF; j_call: TRBJ2-3; clone_size: many; v_call: TRBV6-5; d_call: .
cdr3_nt: TGTGCCAGCAGCTCTAGGGGCTACGAATCCTACAATGAGCAGTTCTTC; cdr3_aa: CASSSRGYESYNEQFF; j_call: TRBJ2-1; clone_size: few; v_call: TRBV7-3; d_call: .
cdr3_nt: TGTGCCAGACACTCTAGCGGAGGTCAAGAGACCCAGTACTTC; cdr3_aa: CARHSSGGQETQYF; j_call: TRBJ2-5; clone_size: few; v_call: TRBV21-1; d_call: .
cdr3_nt: TGTGCCATCAGGGAAGGGTTGAACACTGAAGCTTTCTTT; cdr3_aa: CAIREGLNTEAFF; j_call: TRBJ1-1; clone_size: .; v_call: TRBV10-3; d_call: .
cdr3_nt: TGTGCCAGCAGCTTAGATGGACTAGCGGGAGTGGAGCTGTTTTTT; cdr3_aa: CASSLDGLAGVELFF; j_call: TRBJ2-2; clone_size: .; v_call: TRBV11-2; d_call: TRBD2
cdr3_nt: TGTGCCAGCAGCTTAAAAGGCGGCTCTGGGGCCAACGTCCTGACTTTC; cdr3_aa: CASSLKGGSGANVLTF; j_call: TRBJ2-6; clone_size: .; v_call: TRBV11-2; d_call: .
cdr3_nt: TGTGCCACAGGGGAGGGGGACAATGAAGGCTACACCTTC; cdr3_aa: CATGEGDNEGYTF; j_call: TRBJ1-2; clone_size: few; v_call: TRBV6-1; d_call: .
cdr3_nt: TGTGCCAGCAGAACAGGGGAACTAAGGACCGAGCAGTACTTC; cdr3_aa: CASRTGELRTEQYF; j_call: TRBJ2-7; clone_size: .; v_call: TRBV7-9; d_call: TRBD1
cdr3_nt: TGCGCCAGCAGCGGGACCGGGACCGTAGATTCACCCCTCCACTTT; cdr3_aa: CASSGTGTVDSPLHF; j_call: TRBJ1-6; clone_size: few; v_call: TRBV5-1; d_call: .
cdr3_nt: TGTGCCAGCACCTGGGGCTCCTACAATGAGCAGTTCTTC; cdr3_aa: CASTWGSYNEQFF; j_call: TRBJ2-1; clone_size: few; v_call: TRBV12-3/TRBV12-4; d_call: .
cdr3_nt: TGTGCCAGCAGCCCCCTCTTTTCAAGTCGAAAAGAGACCCAGTACTTC; cdr3_aa: CASSPLFSSRKETQYF; j_call: TRBJ2-5; clone_size: .; v_call: TRBV6-2/TRBV6-3; d_call: .
cdr3_nt: TGCAGCGTTGGGCAGGGCGACACAGATACGCAGTATTTT; cdr3_aa: CSVGQGDTDTQYF; j_call: TRBJ2-3; clone_size: many; v_call: TRBV29-1; d_call: .
cdr3_nt: TGTGCCAGCAGCCTCGTTACGGGGGGCTTAGCTCCTAATGAGCAGTTCTTC; cdr3_aa: CASSLVTGGLAPNEQFF; j_call: TRBJ2-1; clone_size: few; v_call: TRBV5-6; d_call: .
cdr3_nt: TGTGCCAGCACTGCGGGGGGACCTTACTATGGCTACACCTTC; cdr3_aa: CASTAGGPYYGYTF; j_call: TRBJ1-2; clone_size: few; v_call: TRBV25-1; d_call: .
cdr3_nt: TGTGCCAGTGCTAGGGCGGAGACCCAGTACTTC; cdr3_aa: CASARAETQYF; j_call: TRBJ2-5; clone_size: .; v_call: TRBV28; d_call: .
cdr3_nt: TGTGCCAGCAGTTCAAGACAGGGGTACGAGCAGTACTTC; cdr3_aa: CASSSRQGYEQYF; j_call: TRBJ2-7; clone_size: many; v_call: TRBV12-3/TRBV12-4; d_call: TRBD1
cdr3_nt: TGTGCCAGCAGCTTCCAAATTGGGTATGACAATGAGCAGTTCTTC; cdr3_aa: CASSFQIGYDNEQFF; j_call: TRBJ2-1; clone_size: .; v_call: TRBV7-2; d_call: .
cdr3_nt: TGTGCCAGCAGTTTCCGAGGGTATGGCTACACCTTC; cdr3_aa: CASSFRGYGYTF; j_call: TRBJ1-2; clone_size: few; v_call: TRBV28; d_call: .
cdr3_nt: TGTGCCATCAGTGTAGCGGGTTTTAACAATGAGCAGTTCTTC; cdr3_aa: CAISVAGFNNEQFF; j_call: TRBJ2-1; clone_size: few; v_call: TRBV10-3; d_call: TRBD2
cdr3_nt: TGTGCCAGCAAAACGCGAGGACAAGCTTTCTTT; cdr3_aa: CASKTRGQAFF; j_call: TRBJ1-1; clone_size: few; v_call: TRBV6-5; d_call: .
cdr3_nt: TGTGCCAGCAGTTTCGGGCCGACCTATGGCTACACCTTC; cdr3_aa: CASSFGPTYGYTF; j_call: TRBJ1-2; clone_size: .; v_call: TRBV12-3/TRBV12-4; d_call: .
cdr3_nt: TGCAGTGCTAGAGATCTCGTCGGGCAGTATTTT; cdr3_aa: CSARDLVGQYF; j_call: TRBJ2-3; clone_size: .; v_call: TRBV20-1; d_call: .
cdr3_nt: TGTGCCAGCAGCTTGTACGGGTCCGGAGCTTTCTTT; cdr3_aa: CASSLYGSGAFF; j_call: TRBJ1-1; clone_size: few; v_call: TRBV5-8; d_call: .
cdr3_nt: TGTGCCAGCTCATCAGACCCCAGGGGCTACGAGCAGTACTTC; cdr3_aa: CASSSDPRGYEQYF; j_call: TRBJ2-7; clone_size: .; v_call: TRBV18; d_call: .
cdr3_nt: TGTGCCAGCAGCCAAGAAACAGGCAGCCTAAACACTGAAGCTTTCTTT; cdr3_aa: CASSQETGSLNTEAFF; j_call: TRBJ1-1; clone_size: .; v_call: TRBV3-1; d_call: .
cdr3_nt: TGTGCTAGCAGCTTTGGTCGGGGCGGTAGGACCTACAATGAGCAGTTCTTC; cdr3_aa: CASSFGRGGRTYNEQFF; j_call: TRBJ2-1; clone_size: once; v_call: TRBV7-7; d_call: .
cdr3_nt: TGCAGTGCTAGGGACTTCTCTAACAATGAGCAGTTCTTC; cdr3_aa: CSARDFSNNEQFF; j_call: TRBJ2-1; clone_size: .; v_call: TRBV20-1; d_call: .
cdr3_nt: TGCGCCAGCAGCCAAAATCCGGGACTAGCGGGAGTTGAGACAGATACGCAGTATTTT; cdr3_aa: CASSQNPGLAGVETDTQYF; j_call: TRBJ2-3; clone_size: .; v_call: TRBV4-3; d_call: TRBD2